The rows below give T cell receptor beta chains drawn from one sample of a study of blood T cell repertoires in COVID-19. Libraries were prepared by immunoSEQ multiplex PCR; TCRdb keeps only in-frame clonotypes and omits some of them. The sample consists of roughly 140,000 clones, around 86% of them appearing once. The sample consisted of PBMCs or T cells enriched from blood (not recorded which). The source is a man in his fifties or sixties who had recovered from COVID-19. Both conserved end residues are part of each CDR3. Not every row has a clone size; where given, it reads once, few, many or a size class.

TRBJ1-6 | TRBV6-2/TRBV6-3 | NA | CASSYEAPNSPLHF
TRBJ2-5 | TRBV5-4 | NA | CASSFTGHQETQYF
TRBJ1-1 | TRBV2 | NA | CARAQGRVTEAFF
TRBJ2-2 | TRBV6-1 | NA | CASSEVFDSTGELFF
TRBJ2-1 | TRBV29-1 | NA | CSVARGSYNEQFF
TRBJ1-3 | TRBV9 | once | CASSARQGPGNTIYF
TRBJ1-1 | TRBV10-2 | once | CASRTGSRNTEAFF
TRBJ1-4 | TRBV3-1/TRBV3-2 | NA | CASSQTGARGEKLFF
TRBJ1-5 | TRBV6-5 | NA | CASRPDRWSNQPQHF
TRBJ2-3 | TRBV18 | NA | CASSPYTDTQYF
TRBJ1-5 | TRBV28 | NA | CAAVPAGGRDFQPQHF
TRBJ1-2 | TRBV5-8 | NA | CASSLLGGHYGYTF
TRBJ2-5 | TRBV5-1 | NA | CASSPRDQETQYF
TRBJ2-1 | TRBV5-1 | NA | CASSLVGSRLAGGYEQFF